These 25 T cell receptor beta chains were sequenced from one sample in a study of shared clonotypes between healthy human individuals. Profiled with immunoSEQ multiplex PCR; TCRdb holds only in-frame clones, not every one. The table includes 2 million to 2.5 million clones, 90% to 96% detected once. Sequenced: naive CD4+ T cells sorted from blood. Subset reported: CD45RA+ positively selected. The receptors derive from a man between 18 and 35 years old in good health.

This clone appeared a single time. The J gene is TRBJ2-3, the V gene TRBV6-1, with D possibly matching TRBD2 (7 bases). This CDR3 contains 15 residues. Per the germline V gene, CDR1 is MNHNS and CDR2 is SASEGT. V lost 2 bases, J lost 1 base, and 10 bases lay in between. CDR3 sequence: CASSEWRGRTDTQYF. The CDR3, as DNA: TGTGCCAGCAGTGAATGGCGGGGGCGCACAGATACGCAGTATTTT.

The V call is TRBV29-1, the J call TRBJ1-1; D gene uncertain. The V gene's germline CDR1 is SQVTM and CDR2 ANQGSEA. V was trimmed by 5 bases and J by 2 bases, leaving 9 bases between them. This CDR3 region has 12 residues. Here the CDR3 reads CSVSGYNTEAFF. CDR3 nucleotides: TGCAGCGTTTCGGGGTATAACACTGAAGCTTTCTTT.

The rearrangement uses TRBV4-3 and TRBJ2-1; a weak D match, TRBD1 (6 bases). Germline V gene sequence: CDR1 LGHNA, CDR2 YSLEER. V dropped 0 bases and J dropped 10 bases, with 22 bases sitting between them. This CDR3 is 17 amino acids long. The CDR3 is CASSQDRKRDTLWEQFF. The CDR3 DNA reads TGCGCCAGCAGCCAAGATAGGAAAAGGGACACCCTCTGGGAGCAGTTCTTC.

This clone was counted once. V is TRBV7-9 and J is TRBJ2-1; TRBD2 matches 10 bases. The CDR3 contains 13 residues. Germline V gene lookup returns CDR1 SEHNR and CDR2 FQNEAQ (reference sequence). With V trimmed by 5 bases and J by 14 bases, 9 bases remained unmatched. CDR3 sequence (DNA): TGTGCCAGCAGCCCCCAGGTGGGGACTAGCGAGTTCTTC. Its protein product is CASSPQVGTSEFF.

About this clone: Within the sample, other DNA sequences also encode this same CDR3. The rearrangement uses TRBV30 and TRBJ1-2; D is undetermined. CDR1 and CDR2 (germline): GTSNPN, SVGIG (reference sequence). The CDR3 loop spans 11 amino acids. The V end was cut by 1 base, the J end by 4 bases, with 4 bases between. CDR3 amino acids: CAWSGTYGYTF. For the CDR3, the DNA is TGTGCCTGGAGTGGTACCTATGGCTACACCTTC.

The V gene is TRBV28, the J gene TRBJ1-5; TRBD1 matches 12 bases. This CDR3 has 17 amino acids. Trimming took 5 bases from V and 2 from J; bases not matched to a gene: 7. Germline CDR1 MDHEN, CDR2 SYDVKM. The CDR3 DNA reads TGTGCCAGCAGTCCGGGACAGGGGGCTATGGGCAATCAGCCCCAGCATTTT. This gives the protein CASSPGQGAMGNQPQHF.

The chain links TRBV19 to TRBJ2-7; maybe TRBD1 (6 bases). The germline gives CDR1 LNHDA, CDR2 SQIVND (reference sequence). Between the trimmed V and J ends, which lost 4 bases and 0 bases, there was a span of 10 bases. This CDR3 contains 14 residues. CDR3 DNA sequence: TGTGCCAGTAGTACCGGGACATTCTCCTACGAGCAGTACTTC. As protein: CASSTGTFSYEQYF.

The CDR3 DNA is TGCGCCAGCAGCTTGGAGGACTATTACGAGCAGTACTTC. Translation gives CASSLEDYYEQYF. The chain is built from TRBV5-1 and TRBJ2-7; tentative D call: TRBD2 (6 bases). This CDR3 has 13 amino acids. Germline V gives CDR1 SGHRS, CDR2 YFSETQ. Trimming took 0 bases from V and 4 from J, leaving 8 bases between them.

This clone came up once. The genes are TRBV6-6 and TRBJ1-2, with a possible D match to TRBD1 (6 bases). Trimming took 5 bases from V and 8 from J, leaving 15 bases between them. This CDR3 comprises 13 residues. Germline CDR1 and CDR2: MNHNY and SVGAGI (reference sequence). Here the CDR3 DNA reads TGTGCCAGCAGTCCCCGGGACATAGGCGGCTACACCTTC. It encodes CASSPRDIGGYTF.

The rearrangement links TRBV7-9 to TRBJ1-2; 7 positions agree with TRBD1. Per germline, CDR1 SEHNR and CDR2 FQNEAQ (reference sequence). The CDR3 consists of 15 residues. The ends lost 5 bases at V and 7 bases at J; junction bases unmatched: 13. The DNA for the CDR3 is TGTGCCAGCAGCATCAGTATGGCAGGGGGAGGTGGCTACACCTTC. Translation gives CASSISMAGGGGYTF.

A word on this clone: Other nucleotide sequences in the sample specify the same CDR3. The CDR3 spells CASSPPGLAKNIQYF. The CDR3 DNA sequence: TGTGCCAGCTCACCACCGGGCCTAGCCAAAAACATTCAGTACTTC. The rearrangement uses TRBV18 and TRBJ2-4; D is uncertain. The CDR3 is 15 residues long. The V end was cut by 0 bases, the J end by 0 bases, with 6 bases between. Germline CDR1 and CDR2: KGHSH and LQKENI.

CDR3 protein: CASSGPKGGPSEQYF. CDR3 coding DNA: TGTGCCAGCAGTGGTCCGAAGGGGGGGCCTTCCGAGCAGTACTTC. This sequence joins TRBV2 and TRBJ2-7; TRBD2 might be the D (7 bases). The CDR3 spans 15 residues. Trimming stripped 4 bases from V and 6 bases from J, with 19 bases between. Germline V CDR1 and CDR2: SNHLY, FYNNEI.

Of note for this clone: This same CDR3 is encoded by further DNA sequences in the sample. The chain couples TRBV6-5 to TRBJ2-7; D is possibly TRBD1 (5 bases). Germline CDR1 is MNHEY and CDR2 is SVGAGI. This CDR3 has 14 residues. Trimming stripped 0 bases from V and 4 bases from J, with 10 bases between. In DNA, the CDR3 is TGTGCCAGCAGTTACTCGACAGCGTCTTACGAGCAGTACTTC. Translating it yields CASSYSTASYEQYF.

The J gene is TRBJ2-3, the V gene TRBV7-2; 9 bases match TRBD1. This CDR3 has 14 residues. V shed 3 bases, J shed 8 bases, and the junction held 6 bases outside the gene matches. Germline lookup yields CDR1 SGHTA and CDR2 FQGNSA. CDR3 sequence (DNA): TGTGCCAGCAGCTTGGGACAGGGACAGTCTACGCAGTATTTT. As protein: CASSLGQGQSTQYF.

The chain carries TRBV12-5 and TRBJ2-7, with D uncertain. V lost 8 bases to trimming and J lost 5 bases, with 13 bases between them. Germline CDR1 and CDR2: LGHNT and FRNRAP. This CDR3 has 12 amino acids. CDR3 protein: CASLAVWDEQYF. The CDR3 bases are TGTGCTAGTCTGGCGGTTTGGGACGAGCAGTACTTC.

CDR3 in DNA: TGTGCCAGCAGTGAAGCGGTGGGAGTCTCTGGAAACACCATATATTTT. Translation gives CASSEAVGVSGNTIYF. The rearrangement joins TRBV2 to TRBJ1-3, with D unclear. CDR3 length: 16 amino acids. Germline loops: CDR1 SNHLY, CDR2 FYNNEI. Trimming left V 0 bases short and J 0 bases short, with 9 bases between.

The genes are TRBV19 and TRBJ2-5; the match to TRBD2 covers 9 bases. There are 15 residues in the CDR3. V lost 6 bases to trimming and J lost 4 bases; unmatched junction nucleotides: 9. Germline-derived CDR1 and CDR2 are LNHDA and SQIVND (reference sequence). The CDR3 DNA sequence: TGTGCCAGTAGCGTATTAGCGGGAGTCGCAGAGACCCAGTACTTC. Translating it yields CASSVLAGVAETQYF.

The chain is built from TRBV6-5 and TRBJ2-7; tentative D call: TRBD1 (5 bases). This CDR3 has 11 residues. Per germline, CDR1 MNHEY and CDR2 SVGAGI. With 4 bases removed from V and 9 bases from J, the gap between germline ends came to 10 bases. The CDR3 DNA reads TGTGCCAGCAGTTCCCTCCAGGGGCAGTACTTC. Its protein is CASSSLQGQYF.

The J gene is TRBJ2-1, the V gene TRBV29-1, with a weak D call TRBD1 (6 bases). Germline V gives CDR1 SQVTM, CDR2 ANQGSEA. V was pared by 1 base and J by 2 bases, with 6 bases between. This CDR3 contains 13 residues. The CDR3 coding sequence is TGCAGCGTTGAAGGGACAGCCTACAATGAGCAGTTCTTC. The encoded protein is CSVEGTAYNEQFF.

The chain combines TRBV9 with TRBJ2-5, with 8 positions matching TRBD1. The CDR3 consists of 14 residues. Germline V gene lookup returns CDR1 SGDLS and CDR2 YYNGEE. The junction had 6 bases not matched to a gene; V was cut back by 4 bases and J by 4 bases. The CDR3 DNA reads TGTGCCAGCAGCTTAATGACAGGGGCAGAGACCCAGTACTTC. This translates into CASSLMTGAETQYF.

This chain joins TRBV6-6 and TRBJ1-2; no reliable D call. CDR1 is MNHNY, CDR2 SVGAGI, per germline (reference sequence). The V and J ends lost 0 bases and 4 bases respectively, with 6 bases between them. The CDR3 runs 13 residues. The CDR3 DNA sequence: TGTGCCAGCAGTTACTCGGCAGCCTATGGCTACACCTTC. As protein: CASSYSAAYGYTF.

This clone has a single count. V usage is TRBV27 and J usage is TRBJ2-7; D is perhaps TRBD1 (6 bases). CDR3 length: 13 amino acids. The germline CDR1 and CDR2 sequences are MNHEY and SMNVEV (reference sequence). V was cut by 2 bases and J by 4 bases, with 9 bases left in between. The CDR3 nucleotides read TGTGCCAGCAGTTTAGCTAGGGGGTACGAGCAGTACTTC. As protein: CASSLARGYEQYF.

The chain links TRBV28 to TRBJ1-6; maybe TRBD1 (5 bases). The CDR3 has 17 amino acids. The germline gives CDR1 MDHEN, CDR2 SYDVKM. V lost 5 bases and J 0 bases, leaving 14 bases between the germline ends. CDR3 amino acids: CASSLGGLSSYNSPLHF. In DNA form, the CDR3 reads TGTGCCAGCAGTCTGGGGGGGTTGAGCTCCTATAATTCACCCCTCCACTTT.

The chain carries TRBV5-1 and TRBJ2-1; TRBD2 matches at 11 bases. The ends lost 0 bases at V and 9 bases at J; junction bases unmatched: 8. The germline gives CDR1 SGHRS, CDR2 YFSETQ. This CDR3 comprises 16 residues. The CDR3 DNA sequence: TGCGCCAGCAGCTTGGAGGGTAGCGGGAGGGCCGCTGAGCAGTTCTTC. Its protein product is CASSLEGSGRAAEQFF.

The J gene is TRBJ2-7, the V gene TRBV6-1; D remains unclear. Germline V CDR1 and CDR2: MNHNS, SASEGT. This CDR3 contains 15 residues. Between the trimmed V and J ends, which lost 1 base and 0 bases, there was a span of 10 bases. The CDR3 DNA follows: TGTGCCAGCAGTGAAGATTGGGGTCGCTCCTACGAGCAGTACTTC. It specifies CASSEDWGRSYEQYF.